A selection of T cell receptor beta chains follows, all from one sample in a study of Ad26.COV2.S vaccination and SARS-CoV-2 variants. The table came from immunoSEQ multiplex PCR; TCRdb's copy has only in-frame clones and leaves some out. The sample lists about 440,000 clones, about nine tenths seen once, with less than 4.5% in the top ten. The starting material was peripheral blood, obtained in a trial of Ad26.COV2.S vaccine versus placebo. These receptor sequences come from a person aged 18 to 65 who received the Ad26.COV2.S COVID-19 vaccine or a placebo. CDR3s include the opening cysteine and the closing phenylalanine or tryptophan. D genes are given only for firm matches. Expanded clones get a size class; other rows say once, few or many, or leave the size out.

J gene	V gene	D gene	clone size	CDR3 protein	CDR3 DNA
TRBJ2-7	TRBV20-1	.	.	CSAPVTGEQYF	TGCAGTGCCCCCGTTACGGGTGAGCAGTACTTC
TRBJ2-1	TRBV18	TRBD2	once	CASSPPEGGPRSSYNEQFF	TGTGCCAGCTCACCACCGGAGGGAGGGCCTCGAAGCTCCTACAATGAGCAGTTCTTC
TRBJ2-1	TRBV6-1	TRBD2	once	CASSALGLAGTNEQFF	TGTGCCAGCAGTGCCCTAGGACTAGCGGGTACTAATGAGCAGTTCTTC
TRBJ2-7	TRBV28	.	.	CASSSDVGGWGSYEQYF	TGTGCCAGCAGTTCCGATGTGGGGGGCTGGGGCTCCTACGAGCAGTACTTC
TRBJ2-2	TRBV3-1/TRBV3-2	TRBD1	.	CASSQGDRYSGELFF	TGTGCCAGCAGCCAAGGGGACAGGTATTCCGGGGAGCTGTTTTTT
TRBJ2-7	TRBV29-1	.	few	CSARQDTEQYF	TGCAGCGCCAGGCAGGACACGGAGCAGTACTTC
TRBJ1-3	TRBV7-2	.	.	CASISGGTISGNTIYF	TGTGCCAGCATTTCCGGGGGTACAATCTCTGGAAACACCATATATTTT
TRBJ1-2	TRBV18	.	.	CASSLGQRGDGYTF	TGTGCCAGCTCACTCGGACAGAGAGGGGATGGCTACACCTTC
TRBJ1-2	TRBV28	.	.	CASSLGGRDGYTF	TGTGCCAGCAGTTTGGGGGGGCGAGATGGCTACACCTTC
TRBJ2-7	TRBV4-1	.	few	CASSQAMAESYEQYF	TGCGCCAGCAGCCAAGCAATGGCGGAATCCTACGAGCAGTACTTC
TRBJ1-2	TRBV7-2	.	.	CASSFRDGPLTF	TGTGCCAGCAGCTTCCGGGACGGACCCCTAACCTTC
TRBJ2-3	TRBV27	TRBD1	.	CARPPLADRGQAQYF	TGTGCCAGACCCCCACTCGCGGACAGGGGCCAAGCGCAGTATTTT
TRBJ2-7	TRBV4-2	TRBD1	.	CASSKARDRGLEQYF	TGTGCCAGCAGCAAAGCCAGGGACAGGGGGCTCGAGCAGTACTTC
TRBJ1-6	TRBV9	.	.	CASSVGNSGNSPLHF	TGTGCCAGCAGCGTAGGTAACTCGGGGAATTCACCCCTCCACTTT
TRBJ1-6	TRBV27	.	.	CASKGVSYNSPLHF	TGTGCCAGCAAGGGGGTTTCCTATAATTCACCCCTCCACTTT
TRBJ1-1	TRBV18	TRBD1	.	CASSPLRTGKDRNTEAFF	TGTGCCAGCTCACCTCTACGGACAGGGAAAGACCGGAACACTGAAGCTTTCTTT
TRBJ1-2	TRBV5-4	TRBD1	.	CASSFRGQEYSGYTF	TGTGCCAGCAGCTTCCGGGGACAGGAGTATAGTGGCTACACCTTC
TRBJ2-3	TRBV5-1	TRBD2	.	CASSLESSGGTDTQYF	TGCGCCAGCAGCTTGGAGAGTAGCGGGGGCACAGATACGCAGTATTTT
TRBJ1-1	TRBV13	.	once	CASSLGRRNTEAFF	TGTGCCAGCAGCTTAGGCCGCAGGAACACTGAAGCTTTCTTT
TRBJ2-1	TRBV7-3	.	.	CASSLGPQNNEQFF	TGTGCCAGCAGCTTAGGCCCCCAGAATAATGAGCAGTTCTTC
TRBJ1-5	TRBV12-3/TRBV12-4	.	.	CASSLWSWQPQHF	TGTGCCAGCAGTTTATGGTCCTGGCAGCCCCAGCATTTT
TRBJ1-2	TRBV6-5	.	.	CASTMKGGSGYTF	TGTGCCAGCACCATGAAGGGGGGGTCTGGCTACACCTTC
TRBJ2-5	TRBV7-6	.	.	CASSLRDSRTETQYF	TGTGCCAGCAGCCTACGGGACTCCAGGACGGAGACCCAGTACTTC
TRBJ2-1	TRBV3-1/TRBV3-2	TRBD2	.	CASSQLAGRGVQFF	TGTGCCAGCAGCCAACTAGCGGGCAGGGGTGTGCAGTTCTTC
TRBJ2-7	TRBV7-9	TRBD2	.	CASSLVAGRISYEQYF	TGTGCCAGCAGCTTAGTAGCGGGCCGAATCTCCTACGAGCAGTACTTC
TRBJ2-1	TRBV5-4	TRBD1	.	CASSPRQGGDEQFF	TGTGCCAGCAGCCCGCGACAGGGGGGGGATGAGCAGTTCTTC
TRBJ1-3	TRBV14	.	.	CASSQRAAASGNTIYF	TGTGCCAGCAGCCAAAGGGCGGCGGCCTCTGGAAACACCATATATTTT
TRBJ1-4	TRBV19	.	.	CASSSSGAREKLFF	TGTGCCAGTAGTAGCAGCGGTGCCAGAGAAAAACTGTTTTTT
TRBJ2-5	TRBV28	.	.	CASRRETQYF	TGTGCCAGCAGGCGAGAGACCCAGTACTTC
TRBJ2-2	TRBV11-2	.	.	CASSWAGELFF	TGTGCCAGCAGCTGGGCCGGGGAGCTGTTTTTT
TRBJ2-2	TRBV6-5	.	few	CASSQQVTGELFF	TGTGCCAGCAGCCAACAGGTTACCGGGGAGCTGTTTTTT
TRBJ2-1	TRBV11-3	TRBD2	.	CASSLLAVSEQFF	TGTGCCAGCAGCTTACTAGCGGTTTCCGAGCAGTTCTTC
TRBJ2-7	TRBV3-1/TRBV3-2	.	.	CASSPRGASSYEQYF	TGTGCCAGCAGCCCCCGGGGGGCCAGCTCCTACGAGCAGTACTTC
TRBJ1-6	TRBV7-6	.	.	CASSPRTADSPLHF	TGTGCCAGCAGCCCTAGAACCGCGGATTCACCCCTCCACTTT
TRBJ1-4	TRBV28	.	.	CASTPYRGATEKLFF	TGTGCCAGCACCCCCTACCGGGGGGCGACAGAAAAACTGTTTTTT
TRBJ2-7	TRBV20-1	.	.	CSAPLGPQYF	TGCAGTGCCCCGCTAGGACCGCAGTACTTC
TRBJ2-5	TRBV2	.	.	CASTSGSRGAQYF	TGTGCCAGCACTTCTGGGAGCCGAGGGGCCCAGTACTTC
TRBJ2-1	TRBV19	.	.	CASSILVFNEQFF	TGTGCCAGTAGTATTCTAGTTTTCAATGAGCAGTTCTTC
TRBJ2-3	TRBV7-2	TRBD2	.	CASSLVAGGPKDTQYF	TGTGCCAGCAGCTTAGTGGCGGGAGGGCCTAAGGATACGCAGTATTTT
TRBJ2-5	TRBV5-8	.	.	CASSLLTLLAQETQYF	TGTGCCAGCAGCCTCCTAACCTTACTAGCCCAAGAGACCCAGTACTTC
TRBJ2-7	TRBV29-1	.	.	CSAQGGDSYEQYF	TGCAGCGCCCAAGGGGGAGACTCCTACGAGCAGTACTTC
TRBJ2-1	TRBV7-2	.	.	CASSLRIASNYNEQFF	TGTGCCAGCAGCTTAAGGATAGCTTCGAATTACAATGAGCAGTTCTTC
TRBJ2-2	TRBV5-1	.	.	CASSLGAGMNTGELFF	TGCGCCAGCAGCTTGGGCGCGGGTATGAACACCGGGGAGCTGTTTTTT
TRBJ1-5	TRBV7-2	TRBD1	.	CASSPDRSNNQPQHF	TGTGCCAGCAGCCCGGACAGGTCGAACAATCAGCCCCAGCATTTT
TRBJ2-5	TRBV7-9	.	.	CASSLANNQETQYF	TGTGCCAGCAGCTTAGCGAATAACCAAGAGACCCAGTACTTC
TRBJ2-1	TRBV12-3/TRBV12-4	.	.	CASSLAGNEQFF	TGTGCCAGCAGTTTGGCAGGAAATGAGCAGTTCTTC
TRBJ2-1	TRBV30	.	.	CAARTPSSYNEQFF	TGTGCCGCCAGGACGCCCAGCTCCTACAATGAGCAGTTCTTC
TRBJ2-1	TRBV24-1	.	.	CATSAAGDNEQFF	TGTGCCACCAGTGCGGCAGGCGACAATGAGCAGTTCTTC
TRBJ1-2	TRBV29-1	TRBD1	.	CSVGQGGGYTF	TGCAGCGTGGGACAGGGGGGTGGCTACACCTTC
TRBJ1-5	TRBV5-5	.	.	CASSRQVVDQPQHF	TGTGCCAGCAGCCGACAGGTAGTGGATCAGCCCCAGCATTTT
TRBJ2-1	TRBV7-9	.	.	CASSPRWDNEQFF	TGTGCCAGCAGCCCCCGCTGGGACAATGAGCAGTTCTTC
TRBJ1-1	TRBV3-1/TRBV3-2	.	once	CASSGVWGARNTEAFF	TGTGCCAGCAGCGGAGTGTGGGGGGCGCGTAACACTGAAGCTTTCTTT
TRBJ2-3	TRBV11-1	.	.	CASSLVRGAPDTQYF	TGTGCCAGCAGCTTAGTCAGGGGGGCTCCAGATACGCAGTATTTT
TRBJ2-1	TRBV28	TRBD2	.	CASSLWTSGSPDEQFF	TGTGCCAGCAGTTTATGGACTAGCGGGTCTCCGGATGAGCAGTTCTTC
TRBJ1-2	TRBV18	TRBD1	.	CASSPREGTGGYTF	TGTGCCAGCTCACCAAGGGAAGGGACAGGAGGCTACACCTTC
TRBJ2-1	TRBV7-9	.	.	CASSDGTYNEQFF	TGTGCCAGCAGCGACGGGACCTACAATGAGCAGTTCTTC
TRBJ2-7	TRBV29-1	.	.	CSAGLPNNYEQYF	TGCAGCGCGGGCCTCCCGAACAACTACGAGCAGTACTTC